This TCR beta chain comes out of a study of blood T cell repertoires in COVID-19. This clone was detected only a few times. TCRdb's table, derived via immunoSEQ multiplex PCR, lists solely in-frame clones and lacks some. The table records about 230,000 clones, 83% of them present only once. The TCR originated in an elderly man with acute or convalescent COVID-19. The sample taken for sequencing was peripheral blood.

The CDR3 region has the DNA TGCGCCAGCAGTCGGCTAGCGGGATCCAATGAGCAGTTCTTC. Protein product: CASSRLAGSNEQFF. The J gene is TRBJ2-1, the V gene TRBV10-1; 9 bases match TRBD2. The CDR3 extends over 14 amino acids. Germline CDR1 reads WNHNN; CDR2 reads SYGVQD (reference sequence). V was clipped by 5 bases and J by 6 bases; unmatched bases: 5.